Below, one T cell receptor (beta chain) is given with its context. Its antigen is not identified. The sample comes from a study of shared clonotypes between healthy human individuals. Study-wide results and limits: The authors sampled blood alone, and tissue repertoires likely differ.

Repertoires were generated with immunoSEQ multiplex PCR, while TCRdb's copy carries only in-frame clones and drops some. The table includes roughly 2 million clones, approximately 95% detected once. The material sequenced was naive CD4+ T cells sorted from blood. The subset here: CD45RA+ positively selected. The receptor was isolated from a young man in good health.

Here the CDR3 reads CASRPGGRLGDTQYF. The DNA for the CDR3 is TGTGCCAGCAGACCTGGGGGCAGGCTAGGCGATACGCAGTATTTT. This rearrangement joins TRBV7-2 to TRBJ2-3, with a tentative D call TRBD1 (6 bases). CDR3 length: 15 residues. The germline CDR1 and CDR2 sequences are SGHTA and FQGNSA. V lost 6 bases to trimming and J lost 6 bases, with 19 bases between them.